These T cell receptor beta chains were read from a single sample in a study of Graves' ophthalmopathy and Graves' hyperthyroidism. TCRdb reprocessed the multiplex PCR reads via MiXCR and lists one record per CDR3 protein. The sample has about 1.1 million distinct CDR3 sequences; around a third are singletons. Sequenced input: peripheral blood or thyroid tissue (not recorded which). The receptor set was obtained from an adult man with Graves' hyperthyroidism. Both conserved end residues are trimmed from each CDR3. The order of the fields is V gene, clone size, CDR3 length, D gene, CDR3 protein. A D gene is named only where the DNA matches it firmly. Only some rows state a clone size, as once, few, many or a class for expanded clones.

v_gene: TRBV14
abundance: many
len: 11
d_gene: NA
CDR3aa: ASKSGGRYEQY

v_gene: TRBV3-1
abundance: NA
len: 11
d_gene: NA
CDR3aa: ASSQRAHYEQY

v_gene: TRBV7-6
abundance: NA
len: 12
d_gene: TRBD1
CDR3aa: ASSLGGQGSPLH

v_gene: TRBV7-2
abundance: NA
len: 14
d_gene: NA
CDR3aa: ASSLAQVEHTGELF

v_gene: TRBV5-5
abundance: many
len: 13
d_gene: NA
CDR3aa: ASSYLPGLQETQY

v_gene: TRBV19
abundance: NA
len: 11
d_gene: NA
CDR3aa: ASSTGWEETQY

v_gene: TRBV12-3/TRBV12-4
abundance: NA
len: 11
d_gene: NA
CDR3aa: ASSLHPSNGYT

v_gene: TRBV9
abundance: few
len: 12
d_gene: TRBD2
CDR3aa: ASSTHSGSYEQY

v_gene: TRBV7-2
abundance: NA
len: 13
d_gene: TRBD1
CDR3aa: ASSLDLGQGAEQY

v_gene: TRBV18
abundance: NA
len: 11
d_gene: NA
CDR3aa: ASSPLRNQPQH

v_gene: TRBV7-9
abundance: NA
len: 16
d_gene: NA
CDR3aa: ASSLIGLGGRVGSPLH

v_gene: TRBV12-3/TRBV12-4
abundance: many
len: 11
d_gene: NA
CDR3aa: ASSLKMNTEAF

v_gene: TRBV25-1
abundance: few
len: 12
d_gene: TRBD1
CDR3aa: ASSERQGYTEAF

v_gene: TRBV7-9
abundance: many
len: 14
d_gene: NA
CDR3aa: ASSHRPNFLSPEAF

v_gene: TRBV10-3
abundance: NA
len: 10
d_gene: NA
CDR3aa: AVTGWNYGYT

v_gene: TRBV20-1
abundance: NA
len: 16
d_gene: NA
CDR3aa: SARTGSGYTFGSYEQY